The next 28 T cell receptor beta chains were all read from a single sample in a study of blood T cells in healthy people across ages. Through a sample-barcoded 5' primer and a J-beta primer mix, a second PCR was run for roughly 6 to 12 cycles. TCRdb independently ran MiXCR on the 5' RACE reads; one entry per CDR3 protein. The sample holds more than 500,000 distinct CDR3 sequences, 25% to 30% seen once. The source material was blood. The receptors come from a woman in her 70s in good health.

V is TRBV20-1 and J is TRBJ2-5, with 13 bases identical to TRBD2. The DNA end is more similar to TRBJ2-1, so the J call may be wrong. The V gene's germline CDR1 is DFQATT and CDR2 SNEGSKA (reference sequence). This CDR3 region has 14 residues. Here the CDR3 DNA reads TGCAGTGCCACGGGACTAGCGGGGCACAATGAGCAGTTCTTC. Amino acids: CSATGLAGHNEQFF.

The chain employs TRBV9 and TRBJ2-1; 11 bases agree with TRBD2. This CDR3 is 17 amino acids long. CDR1 and CDR2 (germline): SGDLS, YYNGEE. The trim removed 6 bases at V and 4 bases at J, leaving 12 bases unmatched. The CDR3 DNA is TGTGCCAGCACCAAGTTGATGACTAGCGGGGTATACAATGAGCAGTTCTTC. Translating it yields CASTKLMTSGVYNEQFF.

This clonotype was seen ten or more times. V usage is TRBV7-9 and J usage is TRBJ2-5; possibly TRBD1 or TRBD2 for D (5 bases each). Germline CDR1 reads SEHNR; CDR2 reads FQNEAQ (reference sequence). This CDR3 is 13 amino acids long. V was clipped by 5 bases and J by 5 bases, with 12 bases between them. CDR3 loop: CASSVRGEETQYF. DNA of the CDR3: TGTGCCAGCAGCGTTAGGGGAGAGGAGACCCAGTACTTC.

This clonotype has more than one count but fewer than ten. The genes are TRBV20-1 and TRBJ1-4; D is unclear. Germline CDR1 is DFQATT and CDR2 is SNEGSKA (reference sequence). The CDR3 totals 11 residues. Trimming took off 6 bases at V and 6 bases at J, with 8 bases between the two ends. This chain's CDR3 is CSAAGDEKLFF. The CDR3 nucleotides read TGCAGTGCCGCTGGAGATGAAAAACTGTTTTTT.

This clonotype was picked up a small number of times. The chain combines TRBV7-2 with TRBJ2-1, with D possibly matching TRBD2 (6 bases). Germline V gene lookup returns CDR1 SGHTA and CDR2 FQGNSA. The CDR3 has 14 amino acids. V was shortened by 3 bases and J by 10 bases, with 16 bases between the two germline ends. CDR3 sequence (DNA): TGTGCCAGCAGCTTCGGGACTGAACAGCGAGAGCAGTTCTTC. Its translation: CASSFGTEQREQFF.

The sample holds a few counts of this clonotype. This sequence joins TRBV7-3 and TRBJ2-1, with 7 nucleotides matching TRBD2. The V gene's germline CDR1 is SGHTA and CDR2 FQGTGA. The junction had 6 bases not matched to a gene; V was cut back by 1 base and J by 6 bases. The CDR3 is 15 amino acids. CDR3 sequence reads: CASSLNGGSINEQFF. The CDR3 DNA reads as TGTGCCAGCAGCTTAAACGGGGGGTCTATCAATGAGCAGTTCTTC.

The V and J genes are TRBV6-5 and TRBJ2-7; 9 bases agree with TRBD1. The CDR3 has 14 residues. V lost 6 bases, J lost 3 bases, and 6 bases stayed unmatched. The germline V gene encodes CDR1 MNHEY and CDR2 SVGAGI. The CDR3 coding sequence is TGTGCCAGCAGACCCGGGACAGGGAACTACGAGCAGTACTTC. This translates into CASRPGTGNYEQYF.

This clonotype has a count of ten or more. The chain combines TRBV29-1 with TRBJ2-1; 10 bases line up with TRBD2. V lost 1 base, J lost 0 bases, and 6 bases stayed unmatched. The CDR3 spans 17 residues. CDR1 and CDR2 from the germline V gene are SQVTM and ANQGSEA. The CDR3 loop reads CSVEGLLAGGSYNEQFF. The CDR3 DNA reads as TGCAGCGTTGAAGGGCTATTAGCGGGGGGCTCCTACAATGAGCAGTTCTTC.

This clonotype appeared a few times. This rearrangement joins TRBV27 to TRBJ2-5; 9 bases fit TRBD1. The CDR3 extends over 15 amino acids. Germline lookup yields CDR1 MNHEY and CDR2 SMNVEV (reference sequence). Trimming took 4 bases from V and 5 from J; bases not matched to a gene: 8. CDR3 loop: CASSSYRQGGETQYF. The CDR3 DNA sequence: TGTGCCAGCAGTTCCTACCGACAGGGGGGGGAGACCCAGTACTTC.

In its sample, this clonotype was seen a few times. V usage is TRBV3-1 and J usage is TRBJ2-3, with D possibly matching TRBD2 (6 bases). Germline V CDR1 and CDR2: LGHDT, YNNKEL (reference sequence). There are 14 residues in the CDR3. V lost 4 bases and J lost 3, with 11 bases in between. The CDR3 DNA reads TGTGCCAGCAGCCCTCGACTAGAAACAGATACGCAGTATTTT. This sequence encodes CASSPRLETDTQYF.

The chain uses TRBV5-6 and TRBJ2-5; tentative D call: TRBD2 (5 bases). The J call could be wrong; TRBJ2-7 is a better fit for the DNA end. The CDR3 length is 15 residues. Germline V gene data show CDR1 as SGHDT and CDR2 as YYEEEE. This chain's CDR3 is CASSTPSRDSYEQYF. CDR3 nucleotides: TGTGCCAGCAGCACCCCTAGCCGGGATTCCTACGAGCAGTACTTC.

The table lists this clonotype with a few counts. The rearrangement links TRBV29-1 to TRBJ2-3; D unclear. CDR1 and CDR2 from the germline V gene are SQVTM and ANQGSEA. V lost 3 bases and J lost 2, with 6 bases in between. This CDR3 has 12 amino acids. CDR3 nucleotides: TGCAGCGTTGACTCCCTCACAGATACGCAGTATTTT. Protein product: CSVDSLTDTQYF.

This clonotype has only a few counts. The chain recombines TRBV5-1 with TRBJ2-5, with a tentative D call TRBD1 (5 bases). Looked up from germline, CDR1 is SGHRS and CDR2 is YFSETQ. The ends were cut back, 0 bases at V and 4 bases at J, with 13 bases in the middle. This CDR3 has 15 amino acids. The DNA of the CDR3 is TGCGCCAGCAGCTTGGGTAGCAGTGGGGCAGAGACCCAGTACTTC. Its protein product is CASSLGSSGAETQYF.

V and J are TRBV4-1 and TRBJ2-5; D remains unclear. The CDR3 is 14 residues long. V was pared by 6 bases and J by 3 bases, with 14 bases between. From germline, CDR1 is MGHRA and CDR2 YSYEKL. The CDR3 spells CASSPPLTKETQYF. The CDR3 region has the DNA TGCGCCAGCAGTCCACCCTTAACTAAAGAGACCCAGTACTTC.

A few counts support this clonotype. This chain links TRBV12-3 or TRBV12-4 with TRBJ1-3; perhaps TRBD1 as D (6 bases). CDR3 size: 14 residues. V was clipped by 5 bases and J by 11 bases, with 19 bases between them. DNA of the CDR3: TGTGCCAGCAGTCTCGGACAGCGCCAGCGTCCCATATATTTT. Translating it yields CASSLGQRQRPIYF.

The rearrangement links TRBV5-8 to TRBJ2-5; unclear D gene. The J call may be in error: the DNA end matches TRBJ2-1 better. CDR1 SGHTS and CDR2 YDEGEE come from the germline V gene. The CDR3 totals 13 residues. DNA of the CDR3: TGTGCCAGCAGCTTGGAGATTCCCAATGAGCAGTTCTTC. It is translated as CASSLEIPNEQFF.

The rearrangement joins TRBV20-1 to TRBJ1-5, with D hard to call. Germline lookup yields CDR1 DFQATT and CDR2 SNEGSKA (reference sequence). There are 15 residues in the CDR3. Trimming left V 6 bases short and J 5 bases short, with 20 bases between. The CDR3 DNA sequence: TGCAGTGCGAAAGCCGACTACTTGCTGGATCAGCCCCAGCATTTT. Translated: CSAKADYLLDQPQHF.

This clonotype was seen a handful of times. The V gene is TRBV20-1, the J gene TRBJ1-2; 8 bases map to TRBD1. Losses at the gene ends were 6 bases for V and 4 bases for J; bases not matched to a gene: 7. The CDR3 length is 13 residues. Germline V gene data show CDR1 as DFQATT and CDR2 as SNEGSKA (reference sequence). The CDR3 sequence: CSAADRVGYGYTF. The CDR3 DNA reads TGCAGTGCCGCGGACAGGGTTGGCTATGGCTACACCTTC.

This clonotype was picked up a small number of times. The V and J genes are TRBV20-1 and TRBJ2-3; D uncertain. The CDR3 spans 11 residues. V dropped 3 bases and J dropped 6 bases, with 7 bases sitting between them. Germline CDR1 and CDR2: DFQATT and SNEGSKA (reference sequence). The CDR3 sequence is CSARLRDTQYF. The CDR3 DNA sequence: TGCAGTGCTAGGCTCCGGGATACGCAGTATTTT.

The rearrangement joins TRBV5-5 to TRBJ1-2; TRBD1 aligns across 7 bases. This CDR3 region has 14 residues. CDR1 is SGHKS, CDR2 YYEKEE, per germline (reference sequence). Unmatched junction bases numbered 3, after V lost 0 bases and J lost 4 bases. CDR3 in DNA: TGTGCCAGCAGCTTGGCGGGGGACAGCTATGGCTACACCTTC. This translates into CASSLAGDSYGYTF.

This sequence joins TRBV7-3 and TRBJ2-1; 7 bases align to TRBD2. The DNA end lines up better with TRBJ2-5; the J call may be wrong. The CDR3 spans 16 residues. Germline CDR1 and CDR2: SGHTA and FQGTGA. The CDR3 region is CASSSEGRGTGETQYF. CDR3 DNA: TGTGCCAGCAGCTCCGAAGGGCGGGGGACGGGGGAGACCCAGTACTTC.

The rearrangement uses TRBV12-3 or TRBV12-4 and TRBJ2-4, with D tentatively TRBD1 (5 bases). The CDR3 sequence is 12 residues long. Between the trimmed V and J ends, which lost 7 bases and 15 bases, there was a span of 19 bases. DNA of the CDR3: TGTGCCAGCAAACAGGATTCCGGTGCGAGGTACTTC. It codes for CASKQDSGARYF.

This clonotype was observed a few times. This sequence joins TRBV24-1 and TRBJ2-4, with 7 bases fitting TRBD1. The CDR3 is 19 amino acids. CDR1 and CDR2 from the germline V gene are KGHDR and SFDVKD. V gave up 0 bases and J gave up 2 bases; unmatched junction bases: 12. CDR3: CATSDLNRDRVETKNIQYF. The CDR3 DNA sequence: TGTGCCACCAGTGATTTGAATAGAGACAGGGTCGAAACCAAAAACATTCAGTACTTC.

This clonotype was observed a handful of times. V usage is TRBV20-1 and J usage is TRBJ1-1; a weak D match, TRBD1 (5 bases). CDR3 length equals 14 residues. The ends were cut back, 3 bases at V and 6 bases at J, with 17 bases in the middle. Germline lookup yields CDR1 DFQATT and CDR2 SNEGSKA (reference sequence). The CDR3 DNA reads as TGCAGTGCTAGTCAGGGAAGTGGAAGGTCTGAAGCTTTCTTT. It translates to CSASQGSGRSEAFF.

The chain joins TRBV6-6 to TRBJ2-1, with 9 bases fitting TRBD1. V shed 5 bases, J shed 9 bases, and the junction held 14 bases outside the gene matches. Looked up from germline, CDR1 is MNHNY and CDR2 is SVGAGI (reference sequence). This CDR3 comprises 16 residues. CDR3 amino acids: CASSPNTGGWYTEQFF. The CDR3 bases are TGTGCCAGCAGTCCAAATACAGGGGGCTGGTATACTGAGCAGTTCTTC.

This chain joins TRBV15 and TRBJ2-5; no reliable D call. Trimming pared 11 bases from V and 5 bases from J, leaving 21 bases between. CDR3 size: 14 residues. Germline V gives CDR1 LNHNV, CDR2 YYDKDF (reference sequence). DNA for the CDR3: TGTGCCTCTAGGGATGGGGTGTCTTTGGAGACCCAGTACTTC. It specifies CASRDGVSLETQYF.

This clonotype has just a few counts. The chain joins TRBV7-2 to TRBJ1-3; the match to TRBD1 covers 11 bases. The ends lost 7 bases at V and 8 bases at J; junction bases unmatched: 4. The CDR3 contains 13 residues. Germline loops: CDR1 SGHTA, CDR2 FQGNSA. The CDR3 nucleotides read TGTGCCAGCACCGGGACAGGGGGAGACACCATATATTTT. Protein sequence: CASTGTGGDTIYF.

V and J are TRBV4-2 and TRBJ2-5; D is possibly TRBD1 or TRBD2 (5 bases each). The CDR3 extends over 16 amino acids. Germline V CDR1 and CDR2: LGHNA, YNFKEQ. V was trimmed by 4 bases and J by 4 bases, leaving 19 bases between them. The CDR3 region is CASSLRVGDLGETQYF. The CDR3 nucleotides read TGTGCCAGCAGCCTCCGAGTGGGGGACCTAGGAGAGACCCAGTACTTC.